The 26 T cell receptor beta chains below were found in one sample sequenced in a study of shared clonotypes between healthy human individuals. The table came from immunoSEQ multiplex PCR; TCRdb's copy has only in-frame clones and leaves some out. The profile shows some 1.4 million clones, roughly 96% of them singletons. The sequenced sample was naive CD4+ T cells sorted from blood. The subset here: CD45RA+ positively selected. The receptor set was obtained from a man aged 25 to 40 in good health.

The genes are TRBV5-4 and TRBJ2-3; D is uncertain. V was cut by 1 base and J by 6 bases, with 12 bases left in between. The germline gives CDR1 SGHNT, CDR2 YYREEE (reference sequence). CDR3 length: 14 residues. The CDR3 bases are TGTGCCAGCAGCTTGAGACGGATCTCGGATACGCAGTATTTT. As protein: CASSLRRISDTQYF.

V usage is TRBV11-2 and J usage is TRBJ2-1, with TRBD1 matching over 7 bases. This CDR3 is 14 amino acids long. Trimming took 4 bases from V and 10 from J; bases not matched to a gene: 10. The germline V gene has CDR1 SGHAT and CDR2 FQNNGV. The CDR3 DNA reads TGTGCCAGCAGCTCTTTAACAGGGGTAAGGGAGCAGTTCTTC. As protein: CASSSLTGVREQFF. Supplemented by reference TRBV11-2 and TRBJ2-1, the full variable domain reads EAGVAQSPRYKIIEKRQSVAFWCNPISGHATLYWYQQILGQGPKLLIQFQNNGVVDDSQLPKDRFSAERLKGVDSTLKIQPAKLEDSAVYLCASSSLTGVREQFFGPGTRLTVL.

The table lists this clone with a count of one. The chain joins TRBV4-1 to TRBJ1-3; D is ambiguous. The V end was cut by 2 bases, the J end by 0 bases, with 8 bases between. This CDR3 has 15 amino acids. The germline CDR1 and CDR2 sequences are MGHRA and YSYEKL. CDR3 in amino acids: CASSQFIGSGNTIYF. Written as DNA, the CDR3 is TGCGCCAGCAGCCAATTCATAGGCTCTGGAAACACCATATATTTT.

V usage is TRBV18 and J usage is TRBJ1-2, with D tentatively TRBD1 (5 bases). V lost 2 bases, J lost 4 bases, and 17 bases lay in between. The CDR3 has 16 residues. The germline V gene has CDR1 KGHSH and CDR2 LQKENI. CDR3 in DNA: TGTGCCAGCTCACCAGGGGCCGGGGCTATTGTCTATGGCTACACCTTC. This sequence encodes CASSPGAGAIVYGYTF. The full variable domain, completed using reference TRBV18 and TRBJ1-2, is NAGVMQNPRHLVRRRGQEARLRCSPMKGHSHVYWYRQLPEEGLKFMVYLQKENIIDESGMPKERFSAEFPKEGPSILRIQQVVRGDSAAYFCASSPGAGAIVYGYTFGSGTRLTVV.

The chain uses TRBV15 and TRBJ2-1; TRBD2 matches 13 bases. The CDR3 consists of 18 residues. The V and J ends lost 0 bases and 4 bases, in that order; junction bases with no gene match: 6. Germline loops: CDR1 LNHNV, CDR2 YYDKDF (reference sequence). CDR3 bases: TGTGCCACCAGCAGAGATGGTGGACTAGCGGGAGCTTACAATGAGCAGTTCTTC. Residues: CATSRDGGLAGAYNEQFF.

CDR3 bases: TGTGCCAGCAGCGTAGAGCACGGGGGAGAGACCCAGTACTTC. As protein: CASSVEHGGETQYF. The V call is TRBV9, the J call TRBJ2-5, with a weak D call TRBD2 (6 bases). The CDR3 contains 14 residues. Germline V gene data show CDR1 as SGDLS and CDR2 as YYNGEE. Trimming removed 0 bases from V and 4 bases from J, with 10 bases in between.

The V and J genes are TRBV4-2 and TRBJ2-7; a possible D gene is TRBD1 (5 bases). CDR3 size: 15 residues. Germline CDR1 and CDR2: LGHNA and YNFKEQ. V was clipped by 0 bases and J by 3 bases, with 12 bases between them. The CDR3 is CASSQDRQKSYEQYF. In DNA form, the CDR3 reads TGTGCCAGCAGCCAAGATAGACAGAAGAGCTACGAGCAGTACTTC.

This clone was observed a single time. This chain joins TRBV27 and TRBJ2-1; perhaps TRBD1 as D (5 bases). Trimming took off 3 bases at V and 2 bases at J, with 11 bases between the two ends. This CDR3 has 15 residues. Germline V gene sequence: CDR1 MNHEY, CDR2 SMNVEV (reference sequence). The CDR3, as DNA: TGTGCCAGCAGTTTGCACCAAGGGGCCTACAATGAGCAGTTCTTC. Translation: CASSLHQGAYNEQFF.

V gene TRBV30 combines with J gene TRBJ1-4, with D maybe TRBD1 (5 bases). CDR3 size: 14 residues. The V gene's germline CDR1 is GTSNPN and CDR2 SVGIG (reference sequence). Trimming removed 0 bases from V and 6 bases from J, with 11 bases in between. This chain's CDR3 is CAWSVSGTDEKLFF. DNA of the CDR3: TGTGCCTGGAGTGTCTCCGGGACGGATGAAAAACTGTTTTTT.

V gene TRBV18 combines with J gene TRBJ2-5, with D unclear. Germline CDR1 is KGHSH and CDR2 is LQKENI. V lost 3 bases, J lost 0 bases, and 11 bases lay in between. This CDR3 is 15 amino acids long. CDR3 residues: CASSPEMSNQETQYF. The CDR3, as DNA: TGTGCCAGCTCACCGGAAATGTCCAACCAAGAGACCCAGTACTTC.

This chain connects TRBV7-2 to TRBJ2-2; 8 nucleotides line up with TRBD2. Germline V gives CDR1 SGHTA, CDR2 FQGNSA. The CDR3 contains 15 residues. With V trimmed by 5 bases and J by 4 bases, 6 bases remained unmatched. Here the CDR3 DNA reads TGTGCCAGCAGCCTGAGCGGGAGTGGCACCGGGGAGCTGTTTTTT. This encodes CASSLSGSGTGELFF.

V gene TRBV9 combines with J gene TRBJ2-5; no clear D. Germline V gives CDR1 SGDLS, CDR2 YYNGEE. The germline V and J ends were trimmed by 4 bases and 5 bases, with 12 bases remaining between them. CDR3 size: 13 residues. The CDR3 sequence is CASSPRSGETQYF. Here the CDR3 DNA reads TGTGCCAGCAGCCCCCGGAGTGGCGAGACCCAGTACTTC.

The chain recombines TRBV4-1 with TRBJ2-1; no clear D gene. Germline CDR1 is MGHRA and CDR2 is YSYEKL. Between the trimmed V and J ends, which lost 5 bases and 7 bases, there was a span of 15 bases. This CDR3 spans 14 amino acids. The CDR3 loop reads CASSNGLVRNEQFF. DNA of the CDR3: TGCGCCAGCAGCAACGGATTAGTTCGTAATGAGCAGTTCTTC.

CDR3 coding DNA: TGTGCCAGCAGCTTAGTGTTTAGCAATAGCAATCAGCCCCAGCATTTT. Translation gives CASSLVFSNSNQPQHF. This chain links TRBV7-2 with TRBJ1-5; no clear D. V was shortened by 1 base and J by 0 bases, with 10 bases between the two germline ends. Germline-derived CDR1 and CDR2 are SGHTA and FQGNSA. CDR3 size: 16 residues.

The CDR3 region has the DNA TGTGCCAGTAGTATAGACCCGTACTATGGCTACACCTTC. Its translation is CASSIDPYYGYTF. The V gene is TRBV19, the J gene TRBJ1-2, with D unresolved. The CDR3 runs to 13 residues. V lost 0 bases to trimming and J lost 3 bases, with 5 bases between them. The germline CDR1 and CDR2 sequences are LNHDA and SQIVND (reference sequence).

J is TRBJ2-3 and V is TRBV11-1; 10 bases fit TRBD1. Germline V gene lookup returns CDR1 SGHAT and CDR2 FQDESV (reference sequence). With 8 bases clipped from V and 6 bases from J, the junction kept 8 bases outside the gene matches. This CDR3 has 14 amino acids. This chain's CDR3 is CASLRQGAGDTQYF. The CDR3 bases are TGTGCCAGCCTGCGACAGGGGGCTGGGGATACGCAGTATTTT. Combining the CDR3 with reference TRBV11-1 and TRBJ2-3 gives the whole variable domain EAEVAQSPRYKITEKSQAVAFWCDPISGHATLYWYRQILGQGPELLVQFQDESVVDDSQLPKDRFSAERLKGVDSTLKIQPAELGDSAMYLCASLRQGAGDTQYFGPGTRLTVL.

V and J are TRBV6-6 and TRBJ1-2, with D perhaps TRBD1 (5 bases). Trimming stripped 4 bases from V and 3 bases from J, with 18 bases between. The length of the CDR3 is 16 residues. Germline assignment: CDR1 MNHNY and CDR2 SVGAGI (reference sequence). The CDR3 sequence: CASSLKGTPVDYGYTF. The CDR3 nucleotides read TGTGCCAGCAGTTTGAAAGGGACCCCGGTGGACTATGGCTACACCTTC.

The V and J genes are TRBV5-5 and TRBJ2-7; TRBD2 aligns across 8 bases. The germline V gene encodes CDR1 SGHKS and CDR2 YYEKEE (reference sequence). The CDR3 has 14 amino acids. Losses at the gene ends were 3 bases for V and 12 bases for J; bases not matched to a gene: 14. The CDR3, as DNA: TGTGCCAGCAGCTCAGGGACTAGACTTACGATGCGGTACTTC. Its protein product is CASSSGTRLTMRYF.

Here the CDR3 reads CASSIRTGAAEATQYF. In DNA form, the CDR3 reads TGCGCCAGCAGCATCCGGACAGGGGCCGCGGAGGCGACCCAGTACTTC. This chain joins TRBV5-1 and TRBJ2-5; 9 bases align to TRBD1. Trimming at V came to 4 bases and at J to 7 bases, leaving 14 bases not matched to a gene. The CDR3 loop spans 16 amino acids. Germline loops: CDR1 SGHRS, CDR2 YFSETQ.

This chain links TRBV6-5 with TRBJ2-7; maybe TRBD1 (5 bases). V lost 6 bases, J lost 3 bases, and 12 bases lay in between. Germline V gene data show CDR1 as MNHEY and CDR2 as SVGAGI. The CDR3 length is 13 residues. CDR3 region: CASRLNQGYEQYF. DNA of the CDR3: TGTGCCAGCAGACTCAACCAGGGCTACGAGCAGTACTTC.

The chain employs TRBV27 and TRBJ2-3; D is unclear. Trimming stripped 0 bases from V and 15 bases from J, with 16 bases between. Per germline, CDR1 MNHEY and CDR2 SMNVEV (reference sequence). This CDR3 has 13 residues. In nucleotides, the CDR3 is TGTGCCAGCAGTTTATCGATGGGTCGTACCCGATATTTT. Protein sequence: CASSLSMGRTRYF.

V usage is TRBV28 and J usage is TRBJ1-5; TRBD1 is a possible D gene (5 bases). The germline CDR1 and CDR2 sequences are MDHEN and SYDVKM. The CDR3 is made up of 15 amino acids. Trimming took 5 bases from V and 4 from J, leaving 15 bases between them. In nucleotides, the CDR3 is TGTGCCAGCAGTCGATACCTCGGGGGTAATCAGCCCCAGCATTTT. It encodes CASSRYLGGNQPQHF. The variable domain in full, with the rest retrieved from reference TRBV28 and TRBJ1-5, is DVKVTQSSRYLVKRTGEKVFLECVQDMDHENMFWYRQDPGLGLRLIYFSYDVKMKEKGDIPEGYSVSREKKERFSLILESASTNQTSMYLCASSRYLGGNQPQHFGDGTRLSIL.

V is TRBV7-9 and J is TRBJ1-1; TRBD1 agrees at 8 bases. Germline assignment: CDR1 SEHNR and CDR2 FQNEAQ (reference sequence). This CDR3 has 13 amino acids. V gave up 6 bases and J gave up 4 bases; unmatched junction bases: 4. The CDR3 region is CASSFTGGTEAFF. The DNA of the CDR3 is TGTGCCAGCAGTTTCACAGGGGGCACTGAAGCTTTCTTT.

The V and J genes are TRBV11-2 and TRBJ2-1; 11 bases are a match to TRBD2. V lost 0 bases to trimming and J lost 7 bases; unmatched junction nucleotides: 8. The CDR3 length is 17 residues. The V gene's germline CDR1 is SGHAT and CDR2 FQNNGV. CDR3 DNA: TGTGCCAGCAGCTTAGACGTACTAGCGGGAGTTAAAAATGAGCAGTTCTTC. As protein: CASSLDVLAGVKNEQFF.

V usage is TRBV28 and J usage is TRBJ1-3, with D unclear. The CDR3 covers 13 residues. In germline, CDR1 is MDHEN, CDR2 SYDVKM. V was trimmed by 9 bases and J by 2 bases, leaving 11 bases between them. The CDR3 sequence: CASLDGTGNTIYF. CDR3 in DNA: TGTGCCAGTTTAGACGGAACTGGAAACACCATATATTTT.

V and J are TRBV6-1 and TRBJ1-1; TRBD1 is a possible D gene (6 bases). The CDR3 has 13 residues. V was pared by 7 bases and J by 4 bases, with 13 bases between. Germline loops: CDR1 MNHNS, CDR2 SASEGT. The CDR3 sequence is CASNIQGFTEAFF. DNA of the CDR3: TGTGCCAGCAACATACAGGGATTCACTGAAGCTTTCTTT.